This TCR beta chain is drawn from a study of blood T cells in healthy people across ages (dated by TCRdb to the mid-2010s). For the wider study: In model experiments, roughly one uniquely barcoded TCR beta cDNA molecule per two T cells was captured by template switching. Two additional independent replicas of 1 million unique cDNA reads from the same blood draw were analyzed for two donors (one aged 18 to 29 and one aged 80 or older). Using deep sequencing normalized with unique cDNA molecular identifiers, the study measured how TCR beta repertoire diversity changes with age. Donors were grouped into four age groups: young (average roughly 15 years), middle-aged (roughly 38), aged (around 60) and long-lived (roughly 80). Donors of different ages were randomly distributed across sequencing lanes to avoid experimental bias.

This clonotype was seen a few times. Its antigen remains undetermined. No clone much larger than this one lies a single base away; base qualities are absent. Systemically healthy Caucasian individuals from Russia, over 30 in total and aged about 6 to 100 years, were included as donors. Each donor gave ten milliliters of peripheral blood, collected into EDTA-treated Vacutainer tubes. Ficoll-Paque density-gradient centrifugation was used to isolate PBMCs, with at least 7 million per sample. Trizol reagent was used to extract total RNA from PBMCs, with at least 5.5 micrograms per sample. The percentages of naive CD45RAhigh/CD27high T cells were determined by flow cytometry on a PBMC aliquot from every donor. V gives up 8 bases and J gives up 2 bases, and the segment between their germline ends measures 12 bases. Including cysteine and phenylalanine, the CDR3 has 13 amino acids. The CDR3 DNA has 39 bases and is translated from base 1. From the germline V gene, CDR1 is SGHTA and CDR2 is FQGTGA.

The study at large found these results: The long-lived group showed more naive CD4+ T cells, fewer expanded clones and increased TCR diversity than the aged group, suggesting age selection. The percentage of naive T cells measured by flow cytometry correlated strongly with observed TCR beta diversity. As age increased, observed TCR beta diversity per million T cells dropped in a roughly linear way, and a significant reduction was already evident by age approximately 40. Because the CMV infection status of the donors was unknown, age-related changes in expanded clonotypes may potentially have been confounded. Since profiling was done on bulk unsorted PBMCs, naive and antigen-experienced compartments could not be conclusively compared. Estimates of total diversity based on one million sequenced T cells were regarded as lower bounds and as underestimates.

Receptors were amplified or captured by 5' RACE. The sequencing machine was an Illumina HiSeq 2500. A second PCR of roughly 6 to 11 cycles was performed with a sample-barcoded 5' primer and a J-beta primer mix. Each TCR beta cDNA molecule received a unique molecular identifier from a template-switch 5' adaptor carrying 12 random nucleotides. At least 2.5 million CDR3-containing paired-end reads were obtained from each sample. First-strand cDNA synthesis was performed from all RNA using the Mint cDNA synthesis kit, with priming by a TRBC-specific oligonucleotide. Following uracil-DNA glycosylase treatment, all cDNA underwent a first 18-cycle PCR with the universal primers M1SS and BC2_uni_R. The published analysis was carried out like this. For normalization, 1 million high-quality reads were randomly selected from each sample, with every read carrying a distinct molecular identifier. Reads sharing molecular identifiers were discarded rather than binned into consensus sequences. CDR3 identification, clonotype clustering and error correction used MiTCR with a Q25 quality threshold and the strictest error-elimination algorithm. A nonparametric unseen species model with Euler transformation was used to estimate lower-bound total TCR beta diversity. TCRdb reprocessed the public reads (quality trimming at Q25 with fastp, clone calling with MiXCR) and kept in-frame beta chains. When rows share a CDR3 protein, they turn into one entry using the most common DNA and genes. The authors' filters were not applied to this entry. A total of about 1.6 million distinct CDR3 sequences appear in this sample, almost 35% of them only once. The ten largest clones capture 11% of the sample.

The specimen was blood. The TCR comes from a woman aged 30 to 39 in good health. This receptor chain uses TRBV7-3 and TRBJ1-1; D gene: possibly TRBD1, on 6 matching bases. The DNA reads TGTGCCAGCTGGACAGCCCAAAACACTGAAGCTTTCTTT. This sequence encodes CASWTAQNTEAFF.